These 24 T cell receptor beta chains were sequenced from one sample in a study of T cell repertoires in cytomegalovirus infection (dated 2019 in TCRdb). The sample's treatment or condition label, decoded: in vitro stimulation with specific CMV peptide epitopes to enrich CMV-specific T cells. Sequencing relied on an Illumina HiSeq 1500. Using fastp trimming at Q25 and MiXCR clonotype assembly, TCRdb reanalyzed the public sequencing data and kept in-frame beta chains. A single entry per CDR3 protein holds the most common genes and DNA from its merged rows. For this sample there are 110,000 or so distinct CDR3 sequences; 30% appear just once. The ten largest clones represent roughly 40% of the sample. Antigens of these TCRs are unknown. Sequencing used CD8+ T cells from cultured PBMCs, obtained from culture after CMV antigen stimulation. Source of these receptors: a human donor in good health (CMV status not recorded). Some clones in this sample may be carry-over from other donors' samples.

This clonotype was detected a few times. The chain is built from TRBV28 and TRBJ2-5; no firm D call. The CDR3 contains 13 residues. Germline V gene data show CDR1 as MDHEN and CDR2 as SYDVKM. Trimming left V 1 base short and J 4 bases short, with 7 bases between. CDR3 in DNA: TGTGCCAGCAGTTTATCCCTGGGAGAGACCCAGTACTTC. Its protein product is CASSLSLGETQYF.

This clonotype was observed a handful of times. This chain joins TRBV19 and TRBJ1-4, with D possibly matching TRBD1 (6 bases). The CDR3 contains 14 residues. Trimming left V 8 bases short and J 6 bases short, with 16 bases between. CDR1 and CDR2 from the germline V gene are LNHDA and SQIVND (reference sequence). CDR3 sequence: CASAGTFSDEKLFF. CDR3 bases: TGTGCCAGTGCCGGGACATTTTCGGATGAAAAACTGTTTTTT.

The genes are TRBV4-1 and TRBJ1-5, with D perhaps matching TRBD1 (5 bases). With 1 base removed from V and 3 bases from J, the gap between germline ends came to 13 bases. From germline, CDR1 is MGHRA and CDR2 YSYEKL. The CDR3 is 16 residues long. The CDR3 reads CASSQAHGAPNQPQHF. The CDR3 DNA sequence: TGCGCCAGCAGCCAAGCACACGGGGCCCCCAATCAGCCCCAGCATTTT.

There are many counts of this clonotype. The chain combines TRBV7-2 with TRBJ2-7; a weak D match, TRBD2 (5 bases). This CDR3 has 16 residues. Germline CDR1 reads SGHTA; CDR2 reads FQGNSA. The ends were cut back, 1 base at V and 2 bases at J, with 15 bases in the middle. The CDR3 reads CASSLDQGLRTYEQYF. The CDR3 DNA reads TGTGCCAGCAGCTTAGACCAAGGACTTCGGACCTACGAGCAGTACTTC.

The rearrangement joins TRBV20-1 to TRBJ2-7; 9 nucleotides align to TRBD1. The V gene end was trimmed by 6 bases and the J gene end by 2 bases; junction bases not matched to a gene: 14. The V gene's germline CDR1 is DFQATT and CDR2 SNEGSKA (reference sequence). The CDR3 has 16 residues. The chain's CDR3 is CSARSTAGQGPYEQYF. In nucleotides, the CDR3 is TGCAGTGCCCGTTCAACCGCGGGACAGGGTCCCTACGAGCAGTACTTC.

This clonotype was detected only a few times. V and J are TRBV6-4 and TRBJ1-5; no firm D call. Germline assignment: CDR1 MRHNA and CDR2 SNTAGT. The CDR3 extends over 15 amino acids. Trimming took 3 bases from V and 2 from J, leaving 11 bases between them. The CDR3, as DNA: TGTGCCAGCAGTGAGTGGGCAGTCGGCAATCAGCCCCAGCATTTT. Residues: CASSEWAVGNQPQHF.

This clonotype was counted once. This chain uses TRBV12-3 or TRBV12-4 with TRBJ2-1; D unresolved. V was trimmed by 3 bases and J by 0 bases, leaving 9 bases between them. The CDR3 consists of 15 residues. CDR3 region: CASSFALSSYNEQFF. As DNA, the CDR3 is TGTGCCAGCAGTTTTGCCCTTAGCTCCTACAATGAGCAGTTCTTC.

J is TRBJ1-5 and V is TRBV12-3 or TRBV12-4; possibly TRBD1 for D (6 bases). V was shortened by 5 bases and J by 2 bases, with 22 bases between the two germline ends. This CDR3 has 18 amino acids. CDR3 loop: CASSHTPGASGGNQPQHF. CDR3 DNA: TGTGCCAGCAGTCACACTCCGGGCGCATCAGGGGGCAATCAGCCCCAGCATTTT.

This clonotype has ten or more counts. The V gene is TRBV6-1, the J gene TRBJ2-7; D remains unclear. The V end was cut by 5 bases, the J end by 7 bases, with 21 bases between. The CDR3 spans 15 residues. Germline CDR1 MNHNS, CDR2 SASEGT. The CDR3 reads CASSTRSRPMLEQYF. In DNA, the CDR3 is TGTGCCAGCAGTACCCGCTCCCGACCGATGCTTGAGCAGTACTTC.

This clonotype was found a few times. The chain carries TRBV10-2 and TRBJ1-5, with a weak D call TRBD1 (5 bases). Germline lookup yields CDR1 WSHSY and CDR2 SAAADI. Trimming left V 3 bases short and J 7 bases short, with 22 bases between. CDR3 size: 17 residues. The CDR3, as DNA: TGCGCCAGCAGTGATCCCCGAGGAAAAGGGGATAGACAGCCCCAGCATTTT. This encodes CASSDPRGKGDRQPQHF.

The chain combines TRBV7-4 with TRBJ2-7, with D perhaps TRBD1 (5 bases). CDR3 length: 16 residues. The germline CDR1 and CDR2 sequences are SGHVT and SQSDAQ. The V end was cut by 4 bases, the J end by 4 bases, with 20 bases between. The CDR3 nucleotides are TGTGCCAGCAGCTCGGAAACCCAGGGCCTAGGGTACGAGCAGTACTTC. Protein product: CASSSETQGLGYEQYF. The full variable domain, completed using reference TRBV7-4 and TRBJ2-7, is GAGVSQSPRYKVAKRGRDVALRCDSISGHVTLYWYRQTLGQGSEVLTYSQSDAQRDKSGRPSGRFSAERPERSVSTLKIQRTEQGDSAVYLCASSSETQGLGYEQYFGPGTRLTVT.

The rearrangement joins TRBV7-9 to TRBJ2-7, with D unclear. The CDR3 runs to 12 residues. Germline V CDR1 and CDR2: SEHNR, FQNEAQ (reference sequence). Trimming removed 1 base from V and 5 bases from J, with 6 bases in between. CDR3 sequence (DNA): TGTGCCAGCAGCTTAGTGGCCGACGAGCAGTACTTC. This gives the protein CASSLVADEQYF. Full variable domain (rest looked up from reference TRBV7-9 and TRBJ2-7): DTGVSQNPRHKITKRGQNVTFRCDPISEHNRLYWYRQTLGQGPEFLTYFQNEAQLEKSRLLSDRFSAERPKGSFSTLEIQRTEQGDSAMYLCASSLVADEQYFGPGTRLTVT.

The rearrangement links TRBV6-5 to TRBJ1-1, with D unresolved. Germline loops: CDR1 MNHEY, CDR2 SVGAGI. The V end lost 9 bases, the J end lost 2 bases, and 13 bases lay between the germline ends. The CDR3 length is 13 residues. Written as DNA, the CDR3 is TGTGCCAGTTCGCCGTGGGGAAACACTGAAGCTTTCTTT. This sequence encodes CASSPWGNTEAFF.

In this sample, this clonotype turned up a few times. The rearrangement uses TRBV6-6 and TRBJ2-1; 9 nucleotides match TRBD1. The V gene's germline CDR1 is MNHNY and CDR2 SVGAGI (reference sequence). V lost 3 bases to trimming and J lost 8 bases; unmatched junction nucleotides: 8. The CDR3 loop spans 15 amino acids. The CDR3 loop is CASSYTGQGRDEQFF. The CDR3 coding sequence is TGTGCCAGCAGTTATACGGGACAGGGAAGGGATGAGCAGTTCTTC.

About this clonotype: The CDR3 does not close with the conserved phenylalanine or tryptophan, likely indicating a read error. The chain carries TRBV4-3 and TRBJ2-7; no definite D call. The CDR3 has 15 residues. Trimming took 0 bases from V and 3 from J, leaving 12 bases between them. Germline V CDR1 and CDR2: LGHNA, YSLEER. CDR3 protein: CASSQETGFNYEQYY. Written as DNA, the CDR3 is TGCGCCAGCAGCCAAGAGACGGGTTTCAACTACGAGCAGTACTAC.

The DNA of the CDR3 is TGTGCCAGCAGTGAAGTAGGTGGGTTGGAGACCCAGTACTTC. This sequence encodes CASSEVGGLETQYF. The V and J genes are TRBV6-1 and TRBJ2-5, with D unclear. CDR1 and CDR2 from the germline V gene are MNHNS and SASEGT. V was clipped by 1 base and J by 5 bases, with 11 bases between them. The CDR3 extends over 14 amino acids.

The chain has TRBV5-1 and TRBJ2-1; 9 positions agree with TRBD2. CDR1 and CDR2 (germline): SGHRS, YFSETQ. The CDR3 has 18 residues. Germline trimming cut 1 base from V and 2 bases from J; bases unmatched to any gene: 10. DNA for the CDR3: TGCGCCAGCAGCTTGAGGGCTAGCGGGGTCATTGCCTACAATGAGCAGTTCTTC. Its protein product is CASSLRASGVIAYNEQFF.

In this sample, this clonotype turned up a few times. The chain links TRBV28 to TRBJ1-2, with D possibly being TRBD1 (6 bases). Looked up from germline, CDR1 is MDHEN and CDR2 is SYDVKM. Between the trimmed V and J ends, which lost 4 bases and 8 bases, there was a span of 32 bases. The CDR3 extends over 19 amino acids. The DNA for the CDR3 is TGTGCCAGCAGTTCCCGAATTGTGCACACAGGGTCCGAGAAGATGGGCTACACCTTC. Amino acid sequence: CASSSRIVHTGSEKMGYTF.

This clonotype occurred a few times. The chain uses TRBV24-1 and TRBJ2-2, with TRBD1 matching over 9 bases. V dropped 4 bases and J dropped 1; count of bases not matched to a gene: 3. From germline, CDR1 is KGHDR and CDR2 SFDVKD. This CDR3 region has 16 residues. The CDR3 reads CATSDQDRGNTGELFF. DNA of the CDR3: TGTGCCACCAGTGACCAGGACAGGGGGAACACCGGGGAGCTGTTTTTT.

This clonotype has a handful of counts. The chain couples TRBV7-8 to TRBJ2-7; a possible D gene is TRBD2 (5 bases). Germline lookup yields CDR1 SGHVS and CDR2 FQNEAQ. Trimming left V 1 base short and J 7 bases short, with 17 bases between. This CDR3 comprises 15 residues. CDR3 sequence: CASSLVYEEVAEQYF. The DNA for the CDR3 is TGTGCCAGCAGCTTAGTATATGAGGAAGTAGCGGAGCAGTACTTC.

The CDR3 DNA is TGCAGTGCTAGAGATTTGGACAGGGGGAGCAATCAGCCCCAGCATTTT. Residues: CSARDLDRGSNQPQHF. This chain uses TRBV20-1 with TRBJ1-5; 10 positions agree with TRBD1. The germline gives CDR1 DFQATT, CDR2 SNEGSKA (reference sequence). The CDR3 totals 16 residues. Trimming cost V 0 bases and J 1 base; bases outside gene matches: 3.

This clonotype was recorded many times. The CDR3 DNA reads as TGTGCCAGCAGCCCGGCCCCGGGACTAGCGGTCGATGAGCAGTTCTTC. This codes for CASSPAPGLAVDEQFF. The chain couples TRBV7-8 to TRBJ2-1, with 11 bases aligning to TRBD2. The CDR3 runs to 16 residues. The V segment lost 5 bases and the J segment 8 bases; nucleotides outside the gene matches: 11. CDR1 SGHVS and CDR2 FQNEAQ come from the germline V gene.

V gene TRBV29-1 combines with J gene TRBJ2-1; D not resolved. The V gene lost 3 bases and the J gene lost 4 bases, with 7 bases spanning the gap. The CDR3 totals 12 residues. Germline values: CDR1 SQVTM, CDR2 ANQGSEA. CDR3 bases: TGCAGCGTTGACCCAGGATACAATGAGCAGTTCTTC. Protein: CSVDPGYNEQFF.

This clonotype was found once. The chain joins TRBV27 to TRBJ1-2; unclear D gene. Germline V lookup: CDR1 MNHEY, CDR2 SMNVEV (reference sequence). Trimming took 2 bases from V and 1 from J, leaving 11 bases between them. The CDR3 is 15 amino acids. CDR3 residues: CASSLIGESNYGYTF. In nucleotides, the CDR3 is TGTGCCAGCAGTTTAATCGGGGAAAGTAACTATGGCTACACCTTC.